This passage covers 11 T cell receptor beta chains from one sample sequenced in a study of blood T cell repertoires in COVID-19. TCRdb's copy holds only in-frame clones and misses some; the assay was immunoSEQ multiplex PCR. The table records some 200,000 clones, approximately 82% of them present only once. The sequencing input was peripheral blood. Receptors originate from a woman between 40 and 55 years old with acute or convalescent COVID-19.

This clone was detected a few times. V gene TRBV29-1 combines with J gene TRBJ2-3; 12 bases align to TRBD2. The CDR3 consists of 15 residues. The germline V gene encodes CDR1 SQVTM and CDR2 ANQGSEA. Germline trimming cut 1 base from V and 2 bases from J; bases unmatched to any gene: 1. The CDR3 DNA follows: TGCAGCGTTGAAGGACTAGCGGGAGTCACAGATACGCAGTATTTT. Translation: CSVEGLAGVTDTQYF.

This clone was observed a single time. The V gene is TRBV2, the J gene TRBJ1-3; 8 bases are shared with TRBD1. CDR3 size: 16 residues. J was trimmed by 4 bases and V by 1 base; bases with no gene match: 6. Per germline, CDR1 SNHLY and CDR2 FYNNEI. CDR3 residues: CASSEGLTGVGNTIYF. CDR3 DNA sequence: TGTGCCAGCAGTGAAGGATTGACAGGGGTCGGAAACACCATATATTTT.

The chain has TRBV4-3 and TRBJ1-2; 7 positions match TRBD1. This CDR3 is built from 14 residues. CDR1 and CDR2 from the germline V gene are LGHNA and YSLEER. After removal of 1 base from V and 3 bases from J, the junction contained 2 bases not matched to a gene. The CDR3, as DNA: TGCGCCAGCAGCCAAGCAACAGGGGACTATGGCTACACCTTC. This translates into CASSQATGDYGYTF.

With regard to this clone: At one boundary the junction diverges from the germline segment, which might be a read error. The chain links TRBV19 to TRBJ2-4; the match to TRBD2 covers 9 bases. The CDR3 consists of 14 residues. The V gene's germline CDR1 is LNHDA and CDR2 SQIVND (reference sequence). CDR3 residues: CASSPRLADQPDGF. DNA of the CDR3: TGTGCCAGTAGTCCGCGACTAGCGGACCAACCTGACGGCTTC.

This clone was found once. This chain connects TRBV19 to TRBJ2-1, with 9 bases matching TRBD1. V shed 6 bases and J 8 bases; nucleotides not matched to a gene: 5. The CDR3 consists of 13 residues. Germline CDR1 and CDR2: LNHDA and SQIVND (reference sequence). The CDR3 protein is CASRGQGRDEQFF. In DNA, the CDR3 is TGTGCCAGTAGGGGACAGGGAAGGGATGAGCAGTTCTTC. Complete variable domain (other parts from reference TRBV19 and TRBJ2-1): DGGITQSPKYLFRKEGQNVTLSCEQNLNHDAMYWYRQDPGQGLRLIYYSQIVNDFQKGDIAEGYSVSREKKESFPLTVTSAQKNPTAFYLCASRGQGRDEQFFGPGTRLTVL.

This chain uses TRBV10-3 with TRBJ2-1; D unresolved. There are 14 residues in the CDR3. Germline V gene lookup returns CDR1 ENHRY and CDR2 SYGVKD. Trimming removed 2 bases at V and 4 bases at J, with 9 bases between. For the CDR3, the DNA is TGTGCCATCAGTGAGCAGATGCCATACAATGAGCAGTTCTTC. Its translation: CAISEQMPYNEQFF.

Only one count was recorded for this clone. The chain uses TRBV2 and TRBJ2-1; 15 positions match TRBD2. The CDR3 length is 18 residues. J gave up 4 bases and V 8 bases, and 12 bases lay outside the gene matches. CDR1 is SNHLY and CDR2 is FYNNEI in the germline V gene. The CDR3 is CASARGLAGGLAYNEQFF. The CDR3 coding sequence is TGTGCCAGCGCTAGGGGACTAGCGGGGGGTCTAGCTTACAATGAGCAGTTCTTC.

This chain links TRBV9 with TRBJ2-7; 7 nucleotides match TRBD1. The length of the CDR3 is 14 residues. CDR1 is SGDLS and CDR2 is YYNGEE in the germline V gene. Losses at the gene ends were 3 bases for V and 2 bases for J; bases not matched to a gene: 5. The CDR3 DNA reads as TGTGCCAGCAGCGCTCGGACAGGTACCTACGAGCAGTACTTC. This encodes CASSARTGTYEQYF.

The chain uses TRBV11-2 and TRBJ2-7; maybe TRBD2 (6 bases). This CDR3 is built from 13 residues. Per germline, CDR1 SGHAT and CDR2 FQNNGV. Trimming removed 3 bases at V and 4 bases at J, with 10 bases between. CDR3 loop: CASSLTREYEQYF. Here the CDR3 DNA reads TGTGCCAGCAGCTTGACACGGGAGTACGAGCAGTACTTC.

The chain combines TRBV27 with TRBJ1-1; TRBD1 matches at 7 bases. The germline gives CDR1 MNHEY, CDR2 SMNVEV (reference sequence). Unmatched junction bases numbered 20, after V lost 5 bases and J lost 11 bases. There are 16 residues in the CDR3. CDR3: CASSETGFSPLVAAFF. Here the CDR3 DNA reads TGTGCCAGCAGTGAGACAGGGTTCTCCCCACTTGTGGCCGCTTTCTTT.

V and J are TRBV19 and TRBJ1-4; tentative D call: TRBD1 (6 bases). Germline assignment: CDR1 LNHDA and CDR2 SQIVND (reference sequence). V was cut by 5 bases and J by 1 base, with 17 bases left in between. The CDR3 contains 17 residues. This CDR3 reads CASSPALGRGTNEKLFF. For the CDR3, the DNA is TGTGCCAGTAGTCCGGCGTTGGGCAGGGGAACTAATGAAAAACTGTTTTTT.